These 6 T cell receptor beta chains were all obtained from the same sample, sequenced in a study of tumor and adjacent non-tumor tissue in lung cancer. The library came from three nested PCR rounds adapted from ARM-PCR protocols. TCRdb re-called the multiplex PCR reads with MiXCR, one entry per CDR3 protein. The sample has 100,000 to 120,000 distinct CDR3 sequences, roughly 84% seen once. No cell sorting was done before RNA was extracted from the tissue. The material sequenced was lung tumor tissue. The receptors originated from a man aged 65 to 79 with non-small cell lung cancer.

In regard to this clonotype: One end of the junction does not line up with germline, which may come from a read error. CDR3 protein: CASSFALGASSYNEQFF. The CDR3 DNA is TGTGCCAGCAGCTTCGCCTTAGGGGCTAGCTCCTACAATGAACAGTTCTTC. V and J are TRBV5-5 and TRBJ2-1; D may correspond to TRBD1 or TRBD2 (5 bases each). The CDR3 runs 17 residues. Looked up from germline, CDR1 is SGHKS and CDR2 is YYEKEE (reference sequence).

Turning to this clonotype: The CDR3 does not close with the conserved phenylalanine or tryptophan, likely indicating a read error. V is TRBV20-1 and J is TRBJ1-6, with D possibly matching TRBD1 (5 bases). Germline loops: CDR1 DFQATT, CDR2 SNEGSKA (reference sequence). V was pared by 0 bases and J by 10 bases, with 16 bases between. The CDR3 runs to 15 residues. CDR3 bases: TGCAGTGCTAGAGATCCGGGACCGACCAACTCACCCCTCCACCTT. Amino acid sequence: CSARDPGPTNSPLHL.

Concerning this clonotype: The junction and the germline gene differ at one end; a read error may be behind it. The chain is built from TRBV6-5 and TRBJ1-2; D possibly corresponds to TRBD1 (6 bases). Per the germline V gene, CDR1 is MNHEY and CDR2 is SVGAGI. CDR3 length: 15 residues. The CDR3 is CASTTTGMGAYGNTF. CDR3 DNA sequence: TGTGCCAGCACTACTACAGGGATGGGCGCTTATGGCAACACCTTC.

In the case of this clonotype: A much bigger clone sits one base away, suggesting this may be a read error. The rearrangement links TRBV20-1 to TRBJ2-7; D is ambiguous. CDR1 DFQATT and CDR2 SNEGSKA come from the germline V gene (reference sequence). This CDR3 is 11 amino acids long. The DNA for the CDR3 is TGCAGTGCTAGCGATGGGTACGGGCAGTACTTC. It codes for CSASDGYGQYF.

With regard to this clonotype: This sequence may be a read error, since a much larger clone differs from it by one base. The genes are TRBV5-1 and TRBJ1-1; D ambiguous. Per the germline V gene, CDR1 is SGHRS and CDR2 is YFSETQ. The CDR3 is made up of 14 amino acids. The CDR3 spells CASRSQPNSPDAFF. CDR3 bases: TGCGCCAGCAGGTCGCAACCCAACAGTCCTGATGCTTTCTTT.

In regard to this clonotype: A much more abundant neighbour one base away suggests this may be a read error. The chain has TRBV20-1 and TRBJ2-1; TRBD2 matches 7 bases. Germline lookup yields CDR1 DFQATT and CDR2 SNEGSKA (reference sequence). The CDR3 runs 14 residues. For the CDR3, the DNA is TGCAGCGCGAAAGGACTAGAGGGAGTCAATGAGCAGTTCTTC. It translates to CSAKGLEGVNEQFF.